This entry lists 32 T cell receptor beta chains sequenced from one sample in a study of blood T cell repertoires in COVID-19. Here immunoSEQ multiplex PCR was the method, and the copy in TCRdb shows in-frame clones only, minus some. The data hold around 170,000 clones, with just under 80% observed a single time. Sequenced sample: peripheral blood. The origin of the receptors is a man between 65 and 79 years old with active or convalescent COVID-19.

The J gene is TRBJ1-6, the V gene TRBV6-1; D call uncertain. Germline assignment: CDR1 MNHNS and CDR2 SASEGT. The CDR3 runs 16 residues. With 3 bases removed from V and 0 bases from J, the gap between germline ends came to 9 bases. The CDR3 coding sequence is TGTGCCAGCAGTGACAACCCGGGCTCCTATAATTCACCCCTCCACTTT. The encoded protein is CASSDNPGSYNSPLHF.

The chain has TRBV2 and TRBJ2-3; D is perhaps TRBD2 (5 bases). Trimming pared 4 bases from V and 0 bases from J, leaving 11 bases between. Looked up from germline, CDR1 is SNHLY and CDR2 is FYNNEI. This CDR3 comprises 15 residues. CDR3 loop: CASSVEGRSTDTQYF. In DNA form, the CDR3 reads TGTGCCAGCAGTGTAGAGGGAAGGAGCACAGATACGCAGTATTTT.

V is TRBV19 and J is TRBJ2-5; 9 bases map to TRBD2. The CDR3 covers 15 residues. V shed 3 bases and J 5 bases; nucleotides not matched to a gene: 7. CDR1 is LNHDA, CDR2 SQIVND, per germline (reference sequence). The CDR3 protein is CASSIRGGGAETQYF. The CDR3 bases are TGTGCCAGTAGTATTCGAGGCGGGGGGGCCGAGACCCAGTACTTC.

The chain joins TRBV20-1 to TRBJ2-5; D uncertain. Trimming removed 3 bases at V and 13 bases at J, with 15 bases between. The CDR3 loop spans 11 amino acids. Germline V gene data show CDR1 as DFQATT and CDR2 as SNEGSKA (reference sequence). The CDR3 coding sequence is TGCAGTGCTAGGGATGACTGGCTGCCGTACTTC. It codes for CSARDDWLPYF.

V is TRBV28 and J is TRBJ2-3; tentative D call: TRBD2 (6 bases). The V end lost 5 bases, the J end lost 2 bases, and 14 bases lay between the germline ends. The CDR3 runs 15 residues. CDR1 and CDR2 (germline): MDHEN, SYDVKM. CDR3 in amino acids: CASSQTGSNTDTQYF. CDR3 sequence (DNA): TGTGCCAGCAGTCAAACCGGGAGCAACACAGATACGCAGTATTTT.

This clone was detected a few times. The gene calls are TRBV20-1 and TRBJ2-1; D call uncertain. The germline gives CDR1 DFQATT, CDR2 SNEGSKA (reference sequence). With 5 bases removed from V and 10 bases from J, the gap between germline ends came to 9 bases. This CDR3 is 10 amino acids long. CDR3 sequence (DNA): TGCAGTGCTCCGCGCATGGAGCAGTTCTTC. Translated, it gives CSAPRMEQFF.

The chain recombines TRBV5-1 with TRBJ2-2, with TRBD2 matching 8 bases. The germline CDR1 and CDR2 sequences are SGHRS and YFSETQ. The length of the CDR3 is 14 residues. Trimming at V came to 4 bases and at J to 8 bases, leaving 7 bases not matched to a gene. CDR3 bases: TGCGCCAGCAGCCCCGGGACTAGTGGTGGGGAGCTGTTTTTT. It encodes CASSPGTSGGELFF.

The chain links TRBV19 to TRBJ2-3, with 8 bases aligning to TRBD2. The V gene end was trimmed by 0 bases and the J gene end by 5 bases; junction bases not matched to a gene: 7. Germline V gives CDR1 LNHDA, CDR2 SQIVND (reference sequence). This CDR3 has 16 residues. CDR3 region: CASSIDGGGHGDTQYF. The DNA of the CDR3 is TGTGCCAGTAGTATAGATGGCGGGGGGCACGGAGATACGCAGTATTTT. The whole variable domain, remainder taken from reference TRBV19 and TRBJ2-3, is DGGITQSPKYLFRKEGQNVTLSCEQNLNHDAMYWYRQDPGQGLRLIYYSQIVNDFQKGDIAEGYSVSREKKESFPLTVTSAQKNPTAFYLCASSIDGGGHGDTQYFGPGTRLTVL.

Here the CDR3 DNA reads TGTGCCAGCTCACCACCCGGGGGGACCGGAGGAGCTTTCTTT. It yields the protein CASSPPGGTGGAFF. The genes are TRBV18 and TRBJ1-1; tentative D call: TRBD1 (5 bases). Between the trimmed V and J ends, which lost 0 bases and 10 bases, there was a span of 15 bases. The CDR3 is made up of 14 amino acids. From germline, CDR1 is KGHSH and CDR2 LQKENI.

This chain connects TRBV5-4 to TRBJ1-2, with TRBD1 identical over 7 bases. CDR3 length: 15 amino acids. Trimming removed 5 bases from V and 4 bases from J; junction bases left unmatched: 11. Per germline, CDR1 SGHNT and CDR2 YYREEE (reference sequence). CDR3 protein: CASSDLGQRLYGYTF. The CDR3 DNA reads TGTGCCAGCAGTGACCTGGGACAGCGCCTCTATGGCTACACCTTC. Combining the CDR3 with reference TRBV5-4 and TRBJ1-2 gives the whole variable domain ETGVTQSPTHLIKTRGQQVTLRCSSQSGHNTVSWYQQALGQGPQFIFQYYREEENGRGNFPPRFSGLQFPNYSSELNVNALELDDSALYLCASSDLGQRLYGYTFGSGTRLTVV.

The genes are TRBV2 and TRBJ2-5; 8 positions match TRBD2. The CDR3 extends over 15 amino acids. Germline V gene lookup returns CDR1 SNHLY and CDR2 FYNNEI. Germline trimming cut 3 bases from V and 5 bases from J; bases unmatched to any gene: 8. CDR3 in amino acids: CASSEGRGGPETQYF. CDR3 coding DNA: TGTGCCAGCAGTGAGGGTCGGGGGGGCCCGGAGACCCAGTACTTC.

The rearrangement joins TRBV4-2 to TRBJ1-6, with D perhaps matching TRBD1 (6 bases). Germline assignment: CDR1 LGHNA and CDR2 YNFKEQ. V shed 0 bases and J shed 10 bases, with 25 bases lying between them. This CDR3 comprises 19 residues. The CDR3 spells CASSQDYQQGSNLGSPLHF. In DNA, the CDR3 is TGTGCCAGCAGCCAAGATTATCAACAGGGATCCAACCTCGGCTCACCCCTCCACTTT.

The J gene is TRBJ2-1, the V gene TRBV11-2; possible D gene TRBD2, 6 bases. The V end lost 2 bases, the J end lost 0 bases, and 14 bases lay between the germline ends. Germline CDR1 is SGHAT and CDR2 is FQNNGV. CDR3 size: 17 residues. For the CDR3, the DNA is TGTGCCAGCAGCTTATACGTAGCGGCCAGCTCCTACAATGAGCAGTTCTTC. Residues: CASSLYVAASSYNEQFF.

This sequence joins TRBV28 and TRBJ1-1; D remains ambiguous. The CDR3 runs 14 residues. V lost 6 bases, J lost 2 bases, and 13 bases lay in between. Germline V gene data show CDR1 as MDHEN and CDR2 as SYDVKM. DNA for the CDR3: TGTGCCAGCAGACTTACCGGGATCAACACTGAAGCTTTCTTT. Translating it yields CASRLTGINTEAFF.

The chain recombines TRBV7-2 with TRBJ1-1; unclear D gene. V was clipped by 3 bases and J by 8 bases, with 16 bases between them. The CDR3 extends over 14 amino acids. CDR1 is SGHTA and CDR2 is FQGNSA in the germline V gene. The CDR3, as DNA: TGTGCCAGCAGCTTGGCGGGGATCGGGTTAGAAGCTTTCTTT. Its translation is CASSLAGIGLEAFF.

This clone was seen a few times. The gene calls are TRBV5-3 and TRBJ1-5; 12 bases match TRBD1. TRBV5-3 qualifies as an ORF whose function is uncertain. The CDR3 runs to 15 residues. CDR3 coding DNA: TGTGTCCAGAATCCGGGACAGGGGGCGATTCAGCCCCAGCATTTT. It specifies CVQNPGQGAIQPQHF.

The chain recombines TRBV5-6 with TRBJ1-2, with D perhaps TRBD1 (5 bases). Trimming left V 4 bases short and J 1 base short, with 17 bases between. This CDR3 comprises 16 residues. Germline assignment: CDR1 SGHDT and CDR2 YYEEEE. This CDR3 reads CASSPDRGGVNYGYTF. CDR3 DNA: TGTGCCAGCAGCCCCGACCGGGGGGGGGTTAACTATGGCTACACCTTC. Full variable domain (outside the CDR3, taken from reference TRBV5-6 and TRBJ1-2): DAGVTQSPTHLIKTRGQQVTLRCSPKSGHDTVSWYQQALGQGPQFIFQYYEEEERQRGNFPDRFSGHQFPNYSSELNVNALLLGDSALYLCASSPDRGGVNYGYTFGSGTRLTVV.

This chain connects TRBV18 to TRBJ2-1; the D is unclear. The CDR3 has 13 residues. The ends were cut back, 2 bases at V and 8 bases at J, with 10 bases in the middle. Germline lookup yields CDR1 KGHSH and CDR2 LQKENI. The CDR3 protein is CASSPVLVDEQFF. The CDR3 DNA reads as TGTGCCAGCTCACCAGTCCTAGTTGATGAGCAGTTCTTC.

This chain uses TRBV7-2 with TRBJ2-7; the match to TRBD1 covers 9 bases. Germline CDR1 is SGHTA and CDR2 is FQGNSA. This CDR3 has 15 residues. Losses at the gene ends were 2 bases for V and 4 bases for J; bases not matched to a gene: 6. Here the CDR3 DNA reads TGTGCCAGCAGCTTACAACAGGGGGCCTTTTACGAGCAGTACTTC. As protein: CASSLQQGAFYEQYF.

This sequence joins TRBV30 and TRBJ2-7; 8 nucleotides agree with TRBD2. J lost 0 bases, V lost 5 bases, and 9 bases had no gene match. Germline loops: CDR1 GTSNPN, CDR2 SVGIG (reference sequence). The CDR3 consists of 15 residues. The CDR3 coding sequence is TGTGCCTGGGCCCGGGGGGGGGAGGGCTCCTACGAGCAGTACTTC. Translation gives CAWARGGEGSYEQYF.

This chain uses TRBV21-1 with TRBJ2-7; TRBD1 is the table's D call and was not checked against the DNA. TRBV21-1 is an annotated pseudogene. The CDR3 is 17 residues long. The CDR3 sequence: CASESGAQLTSSYEQYF. As DNA, the CDR3 is TGTGCCAGCGAGTCAGGGGCCCAACTCACCAGCTCCTACGAGCAGTACTTC.

J is TRBJ1-6 and V is TRBV27, with D possibly being TRBD1 (6 bases). Germline lookup yields CDR1 MNHEY and CDR2 SMNVEV (reference sequence). CDR3 length equals 14 residues. With 5 bases removed from V and 9 bases from J, the gap between germline ends came to 14 bases. The CDR3 DNA reads as TGTGCCAGCAGTGTAACAGGGCTCGGTTCACCCCTCCACTTT. This translates into CASSVTGLGSPLHF.

The rearrangement joins TRBV6-5 to TRBJ1-2, with TRBD1 as a possible D gene (5 bases). The CDR3 is 13 residues long. CDR1 is MNHEY, CDR2 SVGAGI, per germline. V was shortened by 6 bases and J by 8 bases, with 16 bases between the two germline ends. CDR3 in amino acids: CASRLDKAGGYTF. The CDR3 coding sequence is TGTGCCAGCAGGTTGGACAAGGCTGGGGGCTACACCTTC.

For the CDR3, the DNA is TGTGCCAGCAGCCCACGAAGACTCACCTACGAGCAGTACTTC. Translation: CASSPRRLTYEQYF. The gene calls are TRBV11-2 and TRBJ2-7; D is unresolved. Trimming left V 5 bases short and J 2 bases short, with 13 bases between. The germline CDR1 and CDR2 sequences are SGHAT and FQNNGV. CDR3 size: 14 residues.

This clone was observed a handful of times. The chain joins TRBV30 to TRBJ1-2; TRBD1 matches at 12 bases. The CDR3 sequence is 14 residues long. Germline CDR1 and CDR2: GTSNPN and SVGIG (reference sequence). J gave up 8 bases and V 4 bases, and 8 bases lay outside the gene matches. CDR3: CAWTSGTGGGGYTF. For the CDR3, the DNA is TGTGCCTGGACATCCGGGACAGGGGGCGGGGGCTACACCTTC.

Here the CDR3 reads CASSFRQGAFTEAFF. The CDR3 DNA sequence: TGTGCCAGCAGCTTCCGACAGGGGGCTTTCACTGAAGCTTTCTTT. The V call is TRBV14, the J call TRBJ1-1, with 10 bases fitting TRBD1. Trimming at V came to 5 bases and at J to 4 bases, leaving 7 bases not matched to a gene. This CDR3 region has 15 residues. Germline V CDR1 and CDR2: SGHDN, FVKESK.

This clone was observed a single time. The chain uses TRBV18 and TRBJ1-6, with 7 bases matching TRBD1. Trimming cost V 2 bases and J 10 bases; bases outside gene matches: 2. The CDR3 contains 13 residues. Looked up from germline, CDR1 is KGHSH and CDR2 is LQKENI. The CDR3: CASSPDRDSPLHF. CDR3 DNA: TGTGCCAGCTCACCAGACAGGGACTCACCCCTCCACTTT.

This clone was counted between two and nine times. This chain's CDR3 is CATSNVNSGAFF. The CDR3 DNA follows: TGTGCCACCAGCAATGTGAACTCGGGAGCTTTCTTT. This rearrangement joins TRBV15 to TRBJ1-1; D unresolved. The V gene's germline CDR1 is LNHNV and CDR2 YYDKDF (reference sequence). Trimming removed 4 bases at V and 10 bases at J, with 13 bases between. This CDR3 contains 12 residues.

The rearrangement links TRBV19 to TRBJ2-2, with TRBD2 as a possible D gene (6 bases). CDR1 is LNHDA and CDR2 is SQIVND in the germline V gene (reference sequence). V lost 2 bases, J lost 0 bases, and 13 bases lay in between. The CDR3 runs 17 residues. This chain's CDR3 is CASSISGGVANTGELFF. The CDR3, as DNA: TGTGCCAGTAGTATATCTGGCGGGGTGGCGAACACCGGGGAGCTGTTTTTT.

The chain carries TRBV19 and TRBJ1-5; a weak D match, TRBD1 (6 bases). Germline CDR1 reads LNHDA; CDR2 reads SQIVND (reference sequence). Trimming removed 3 bases from V and 1 base from J, with 10 bases in between. This CDR3 region has 15 residues. CDR3: CASSMRTASNQPQHF. Here the CDR3 DNA reads TGTGCCAGTAGTATGAGGACAGCCAGCAATCAGCCCCAGCATTTT.

The rearrangement links TRBV5-5 to TRBJ1-4; TRBD1 might be the D (5 bases). The CDR3 is made up of 15 amino acids. Trimming shortened V by 6 bases and J by 3 bases, and 15 bases separated the two germline ends. Looked up from germline, CDR1 is SGHKS and CDR2 is YYEKEE (reference sequence). For the CDR3, the DNA is TGTGCCAGCACCCGATCGCTAGGGGCTAATGAAAAACTGTTTTTT. It translates to CASTRSLGANEKLFF.

A single count supports this clone. V and J are TRBV10-1 and TRBJ1-1; TRBD1 is a possible D gene (6 bases). The CDR3 is 13 residues long. Germline V gene lookup returns CDR1 WNHNN and CDR2 SYGVQD (reference sequence). Trimming pared 6 bases from V and 3 bases from J, leaving 11 bases between. The CDR3 here is CASRRGADTEAFF. The CDR3 region has the DNA TGCGCCAGCAGGCGGGGGGCGGACACTGAAGCTTTCTTT.